Presented here are 5 T cell receptor beta chains from one specimen sequenced in a study of T-cell memory formation after mild COVID-19 (dated by TCRdb to the early 2020s). Receptors were amplified or captured by 5' RACE. The reads were generated on an Illumina NovaSeq 6000. TCRdb's own reprocessing of the public reads used fastp at Q25 and MiXCR and kept productive beta chains. Here each entry gathers all rows of one CDR3 protein and keeps the most common genes and DNA. This sample holds 250,000 to 350,000 distinct CDR3 sequences; roughly a fifth were observed only once. The ten most abundant clones make up roughly 21% of the sample. Sequencing was carried out using PBMCs or a T cell subset sorted from them (not recorded which). These receptors were obtained from a man aged 18 to 29 who had mild COVID-19 (a few samples of this study predate the infection). The sample titles of this study are shuffled in the database, so cell type and time point are left out; the donor was told from shared clones.

The genes are TRBV5-1 and TRBJ2-2; 9 positions match TRBD1. The germline CDR1 and CDR2 sequences are SGHRS and YFSETQ. After removal of 6 bases from V and 5 bases from J, the junction contained 8 bases not matched to a gene. The CDR3 is 15 amino acids. This CDR3 reads CASTPGQGVTGELFF. The CDR3 region has the DNA TGCGCCAGCACGCCGGGACAGGGTGTTACCGGGGAGCTGTTTTTT.

The chain employs TRBV7-9 and TRBJ1-5; D call uncertain. This CDR3 is built from 15 residues. The germline gives CDR1 SEHNR, CDR2 FQNEAQ (reference sequence). V gave up 1 base and J gave up 4 bases, with 11 bases separating them. The CDR3 nucleotides read TGTGCCAGCAGCTTAGATCTGGGTTTTAATCAGCCCCAGCATTTT. It translates to CASSLDLGFNQPQHF.

This clonotype was recorded many times. J is TRBJ2-5 and V is TRBV20-1; TRBD2 matches at 10 bases. The V and J ends lost 7 bases and 2 bases, in that order; junction bases with no gene match: 7. The CDR3 runs 14 residues. Germline CDR1 DFQATT, CDR2 SNEGSKA (reference sequence). DNA of the CDR3: TGCAGTGGGCTCAGGACTAGCGGACAAGAGACCCAGTACTTC. Its translation: CSGLRTSGQETQYF.

This clonotype has a handful of counts. The J gene is TRBJ2-3, the V gene TRBV9; 7 bases are shared with TRBD2. J gave up 2 bases and V 1 base, and 10 bases lay outside the gene matches. Germline assignment: CDR1 SGDLS and CDR2 YYNGEE. The CDR3 loop spans 17 amino acids. CDR3 sequence reads: CASSVMAGDSPTDTQYF. DNA for the CDR3: TGTGCCAGCAGCGTAATGGCGGGGGACTCTCCCACAGATACGCAGTATTTT.

The rearrangement uses TRBV7-9 and TRBJ1-2, with D unresolved. Trimming removed 2 bases from V and 8 bases from J, with 15 bases in between. The CDR3 has 14 amino acids. Germline CDR1 and CDR2: SEHNR and FQNEAQ (reference sequence). CDR3: CASSLLAREEGYTF. For the CDR3, the DNA is TGTGCCAGCAGCTTACTTGCGCGGGAGGAAGGCTACACCTTC.